These 24 T cell receptor beta chains were sequenced from one sample in a study of vaccination and CD4 T cells after COVID-19. Indicated treatment: roughly ten-day PBMC culture with coronavirus spike peptide pools or control peptides (ViraFEST assay). Cultured CD4+ T-cell DNA underwent Oncomine TCR Beta short-read sequencing. TCRdb re-analysed the PCR reads in MiXCR, keeping a single row per CDR3 protein. In the table there are 15,000 or so distinct CDR3 sequences, roughly half of which are singletons. Their antigens are not known. This specimen was cultured CD4+ T cells from blood, taken after SARS-CoV-2 vaccination. Receptors were obtained from a human donor with COVID-19.

This chain uses TRBV5-1 with TRBJ2-2; D remains ambiguous. The length of the CDR3 is 13 residues. The germline V gene has CDR1 SGHRS and CDR2 YFSETQ. V gave up 4 bases and J gave up 8 bases, with 12 bases separating them. The CDR3 DNA follows: TGCGCCAGCAGCACACATGGCCAAGGGGAGCTGTTTTTT. Translating gives CASSTHGQGELFF.

The chain has TRBV5-1 and TRBJ2-5; weak D call: TRBD2 (5 bases). The CDR3 runs 15 residues. The germline V gene encodes CDR1 SGHRS and CDR2 YFSETQ. V shed 5 bases and J shed 1 base, with 15 bases lying between them. DNA for the CDR3: TGCGCCAGCAGGTCCCGTAGTAGCGTCCAAGAGACCCAGTACTTC. Translation: CASRSRSSVQETQYF.

This clonotype showed up just a few times. This rearrangement joins TRBV7-6 to TRBJ2-3, with D perhaps assigned TRBD1 or TRBD2 (5 bases each). Germline CDR1 is SGHVS and CDR2 is FNYEAQ. With 5 bases removed from V and 0 bases from J, the gap between germline ends came to 9 bases. This CDR3 spans 14 amino acids. The CDR3 spells CASSPGRSTDTQYF. The CDR3 coding sequence is TGTGCCAGCAGCCCGGGACGAAGCACAGATACGCAGTATTTT.

The CDR3 DNA follows: TGTGCCAGCACCCCCACTAGCGGGGGGTCCTACGAGCAGTACTTC. Amino acid sequence: CASTPTSGGSYEQYF. The chain combines TRBV11-2 with TRBJ2-7; 12 bases agree with TRBD2. The CDR3 has 15 amino acids. V lost 7 bases, J lost 1 base, and 5 bases stayed unmatched. Looked up from germline, CDR1 is SGHAT and CDR2 is FQNNGV.

The chain couples TRBV15 to TRBJ2-3; tentatively, D is TRBD1 or TRBD2 (5 bases each). Trimming shortened V by 5 bases and J by 4 bases, and 19 bases separated the two germline ends. CDR3 size: 16 residues. The germline CDR1 and CDR2 sequences are LNHNV and YYDKDF (reference sequence). The CDR3 protein is CATSGGRGRGADTQYF. The CDR3 DNA reads TGTGCCACCAGCGGGGGTCGGGGTCGGGGCGCAGATACGCAGTATTTT. Full variable domain (outside the CDR3, taken from reference TRBV15 and TRBJ2-3): DAMVIQNPRYQVTQFGKPVTLSCSQTLNHNVMYWYQQKSSQAPKLLFHYYDKDFNNEADTPDNFQSRRPNTSFCFLDIRSPGLGDTAMYLCATSGGRGRGADTQYFGPGTRLTVL.

This clonotype showed up just once. The rearrangement uses TRBV12-3 or TRBV12-4 and TRBJ1-5; no reliable D call. The length of the CDR3 is 17 residues. V was shortened by 2 bases and J by 2 bases, with 16 bases between the two germline ends. In DNA form, the CDR3 reads TGTGCCAGCAGTTTACTATCGCCGGGGTCGGGCAATCAGCCCCAGCATTTT. Its protein is CASSLLSPGSGNQPQHF.

This clonotype was found a few times. CDR3 nucleotide sequence: TGTGCCAGCAGTAAACCTACAGGGGGCGGAAACACCATATATTTT. Residues: CASSKPTGGGNTIYF. The V gene is TRBV6-1, the J gene TRBJ1-3; 9 bases are a match to TRBD1. CDR1 and CDR2 from the germline V gene are MNHNS and SASEGT. V was pared by 5 bases and J by 4 bases, with 6 bases of the junction left unmatched. This CDR3 is built from 15 residues.

For the CDR3, the DNA is TGTGCCAGCAGTGACAGGGGGATGTCCTACGAGCAGTACTTC. Its translation: CASSDRGMSYEQYF. V usage is TRBV2 and J usage is TRBJ2-7; TRBD1 matches 7 bases. CDR1 is SNHLY and CDR2 is FYNNEI in the germline V gene. The CDR3 extends over 14 amino acids. V was clipped by 3 bases and J by 1 base; unmatched bases: 3.

The chain carries TRBV7-8 and TRBJ2-1; D is ambiguous. This CDR3 is 14 amino acids long. Germline lookup yields CDR1 SGHVS and CDR2 FQNEAQ. V gave up 1 base and J gave up 4 bases, with 8 bases separating them. CDR3 nucleotides: TGTGCCAGCAGCTTAGAGGAACAGTACAATGAGCAGTTCTTC. Its translation is CASSLEEQYNEQFF.

This chain connects TRBV5-1 to TRBJ1-2; weak D call: TRBD1 (5 bases). This CDR3 is built from 15 residues. Trimming left V 0 bases short and J 4 bases short, with 13 bases between. Germline CDR1 reads SGHRS; CDR2 reads YFSETQ. CDR3 amino acids: CASSLEWGAGYGYTF. The CDR3 DNA reads TGCGCCAGCAGCTTGGAGTGGGGCGCCGGCTATGGCTACACCTTC.

The rearrangement links TRBV30 to TRBJ2-2; D gene ambiguous. V was trimmed by 3 bases and J by 1 base, leaving 9 bases between them. The CDR3 runs 14 residues. CDR1 and CDR2 from the germline V gene are GTSNPN and SVGIG (reference sequence). CDR3 in DNA: TGTGCCTGGAGCATGGACGGGAACACCGGGGAGCTGTTTTTT. Amino acid sequence: CAWSMDGNTGELFF.

This clonotype appeared a few times. The chain uses TRBV20-1 and TRBJ1-6; D gene uncertain. There are 12 residues in the CDR3. Looked up from germline, CDR1 is DFQATT and CDR2 is SNEGSKA (reference sequence). Between the trimmed V and J ends, which lost 0 bases and 9 bases, there was a span of 6 bases. The CDR3 DNA sequence: TGCAGTGCTAGAGAGCTTGGTTCACCCCTCCACTTT. Encoded protein: CSARELGSPLHF.

The CDR3 is CASADRASSYEQYF. DNA for the CDR3: TGTGCCAGTGCGGACAGGGCTTCCTCCTACGAGCAGTACTTC. The chain recombines TRBV19 with TRBJ2-7; 8 bases line up with TRBD1. V trimming: 8 bases; J trimming: 0 bases; junction bases outside the gene matches: 6. Per the germline V gene, CDR1 is LNHDA and CDR2 is SQIVND (reference sequence). CDR3 length equals 14 residues.

The rearrangement joins TRBV7-2 to TRBJ2-7; maybe TRBD2 (5 bases). This CDR3 is 15 amino acids long. Per germline, CDR1 SGHTA and CDR2 FQGNSA. Trimming shortened V by 10 bases and J by 6 bases, and 25 bases separated the two germline ends. The CDR3 bases are TGTGCCATCAAGCTTAGTACTAGTAAATCCGGCGAGCAGTACTTC. This gives the protein CAIKLSTSKSGEQYF.

The V gene is TRBV2, the J gene TRBJ1-3; D is possibly TRBD1 (6 bases). The CDR3 runs 14 residues. V lost 6 bases and J 2 bases, leaving 11 bases between the germline ends. Germline-derived CDR1 and CDR2 are SNHLY and FYNNEI. The CDR3 is CASRAGVTGNTIYF. The CDR3 DNA reads as TGTGCCAGCAGGGCAGGGGTAACTGGAAACACCATATATTTT.

This chain joins TRBV28 and TRBJ2-1, with D unresolved. The CDR3 extends over 11 amino acids. Germline V gene sequence: CDR1 MDHEN, CDR2 SYDVKM. The ends were cut back, 1 base at V and 8 bases at J, with 3 bases in the middle. The CDR3 spells CASSLFDEQFF. CDR3 bases: TGTGCCAGCAGTTTATTTGATGAGCAGTTCTTC.

This chain joins TRBV24-1 and TRBJ2-7, with TRBD1 matching over 8 bases. The CDR3 is 14 amino acids. V lost 4 bases to trimming and J lost 6 bases; unmatched junction nucleotides: 7. The germline CDR1 and CDR2 sequences are KGHDR and SFDVKD. CDR3 bases: TGTGCCACCAGTGACCTGACAGGGGCGGGCGAGCAGTACTTC. It yields the protein CATSDLTGAGEQYF.

The V call is TRBV12-3 or TRBV12-4, the J call TRBJ2-3, with TRBD2 matching over 10 bases. The CDR3 contains 14 residues. V lost 5 bases and J lost 3; bases outside the gene matches: 2. Written as DNA, the CDR3 is TGTGCCAGCAGTACTAGCGGGGCAACAGATACGCAGTATTTT. Translated: CASSTSGATDTQYF.

This chain joins TRBV6-1 and TRBJ2-1; TRBD2 agrees at 9 bases. Trimming cost V 7 bases and J 4 bases; bases outside gene matches: 8. Germline values: CDR1 MNHNS, CDR2 SASEGT. The CDR3 extends over 15 amino acids. In DNA form, the CDR3 reads TGTGCCAGCAAACTAAGCGGGGGGCGGTACAATGAGCAGTTCTTC. Amino acids: CASKLSGGRYNEQFF.

This chain connects TRBV6-1 to TRBJ2-7, with 9 bases that match TRBD1. V trimming: 3 bases; J trimming: 2 bases; junction bases outside the gene matches: 5. This CDR3 region has 15 residues. Germline V CDR1 and CDR2: MNHNS, SASEGT. The CDR3: CASSDTGGAPYEQYF. Written as DNA, the CDR3 is TGTGCCAGCAGTGACACAGGGGGCGCCCCCTACGAGCAGTACTTC.

J is TRBJ2-2 and V is TRBV7-9; 8 nucleotides agree with TRBD2. The trim removed 5 bases at V and 3 bases at J, leaving 5 bases unmatched. CDR1 and CDR2 (germline): SEHNR, FQNEAQ (reference sequence). This CDR3 is built from 15 residues. CDR3 amino acids: CASSHGRGDTGELFF. The CDR3 region has the DNA TGTGCCAGCAGCCACGGGCGGGGGGACACCGGGGAGCTGTTTTTT.

V usage is TRBV5-4 and J usage is TRBJ1-6; D perhaps matches TRBD1 (6 bases). This CDR3 is built from 13 residues. Germline assignment: CDR1 SGHNT and CDR2 YYREEE (reference sequence). V was trimmed by 2 bases and J by 7 bases, leaving 7 bases between them. CDR3 amino acids: CASSLDRNSPLHF. In DNA, the CDR3 is TGTGCCAGCAGCTTAGACAGGAATTCACCCCTCCACTTT.

The rearrangement links TRBV7-3 to TRBJ1-1; D unclear. V lost 2 bases to trimming and J lost 1 base, with 5 bases between them. This CDR3 comprises 13 residues. Germline assignment: CDR1 SGHTA and CDR2 FQGTGA. CDR3 bases: TGTGCCAGCAGCTTAGTGGCGAACACTGAAGCTTTCTTT. This codes for CASSLVANTEAFF.

The rearrangement links TRBV20-1 to TRBJ1-6; 8 bases line up with TRBD1. V lost 6 bases, J lost 13 bases, and 8 bases stayed unmatched. This CDR3 is 12 amino acids long. Germline V gene sequence: CDR1 DFQATT, CDR2 SNEGSKA (reference sequence). CDR3 nucleotides: TGCAGTGCCCGGACAGGGCAAAGCCCCCTCCACTTT. Residues: CSARTGQSPLHF.